What follows describes a single T cell receptor (beta chain). Its matching antigen is unknown. V gave up 3 bases and J gave up 3 bases, with 15 bases separating them. This CDR3 has 15 residues. The germline V gene has CDR1 LNHDA and CDR2 SQIVND (reference sequence). The data are from a study of cytomegalovirus exposure and HLA in healthy donors. Points from the study as a whole: Altogether, 164 TCR beta chains were recorded as cytomegalovirus-associated. In a later analysis, a genetic analysis reported fewer productive-TCR N-insertions in an Asian-associated ancestry cluster than the cohort average.

The PCR was carried out with 60 Vbeta primers and 13 Jbeta primers. The table came from immunoSEQ multiplex PCR; TCRdb's copy has only in-frame clones and leaves some out. Among about 230,000 clones listed, over 65% were seen once. The chain uses TRBV19 and TRBJ2-7; D is ambiguous. What was sequenced was PBMCs. This TCR was sampled from a woman aged 55 to 70 in good health and CMV-seropositive. The CDR3 here is CASSMSQPIFYEQYF. Written as DNA, the CDR3 is TGTGCCAGTAGTATGTCACAGCCTATCTTCTACGAGCAGTACTTC.